The 22 T cell receptor beta chains below come from one sample, sequenced in a study of T cells in Graves' hyperthyroidism and ophthalmopathy. The source material, RNA transcripts, was used to amplify TCR beta CDR3 regions. In the first-round RT-PCR of the TCR CDR3, the HTBI primer set was used. TCRdb used MiXCR to reprocess the multiplex PCR reads, holding one entry per CDR3 protein. This repertoire shows about 210,000 distinct CDR3 sequences, approximately 17% found once; its top ten account for approximately 50%. The sequenced sample was blood. The receptors come from a man aged 50 to 59 with Graves' hyperthyroidism.

This clonotype has ten or more counts. The chain is built from TRBV7-2 and TRBJ2-3, with D possibly TRBD2 on 5 matching bases. The CDR3 totals 13 residues. From germline, CDR1 is SGHTA and CDR2 FQGNSA. Trimming pared 3 bases from V and 1 base from J, leaving 5 bases between. CDR3 bases: TGTGCCAGCAGCTTGGAGGGCACAGATACGCAGTATTTT. Translation gives CASSLEGTDTQYF.

This clonotype was observed many times. The chain links TRBV6-1 to TRBJ2-7; the D gene is possibly TRBD2 (6 bases). Germline CDR1 reads MNHNS; CDR2 reads SASEGT. V gave up 7 bases and J gave up 2 bases, with 15 bases separating them. The CDR3 loop spans 14 amino acids. This CDR3 is CASTTGLRTYEQYF. In DNA, the CDR3 is TGTGCCAGCACCACGGGACTCCGAACCTACGAGCAGTACTTC.

This clonotype was recorded many times. The genes are TRBV7-2 and TRBJ2-3, with TRBD2 matching over 10 bases. The V gene end was trimmed by 8 bases and the J gene end by 6 bases; junction bases not matched to a gene: 2. This CDR3 region has 12 residues. Germline loops: CDR1 SGHTA, CDR2 FQGNSA. CDR3 in amino acids: CASGAGGDTQYF. CDR3 nucleotide sequence: TGTGCCAGCGGAGCGGGAGGGGATACGCAGTATTTT.

Worth noting for this clonotype: A much larger clone differs by one base, so this may be a read error. The CDR3 does not close with the conserved phenylalanine or tryptophan, likely indicating a read error. The V gene is TRBV3-1, the J gene TRBJ2-7; D unresolved. Germline CDR1 and CDR2: LGHDT and YNNKEL (reference sequence). Trimming pared 4 bases from V and 2 bases from J, leaving 12 bases between. This CDR3 region has 14 residues. CDR3 sequence (DNA): TGTGCCAGCAGCCGACGTGGGGTGGCCTACGAGCAGTACCTC. Translating it yields CASSRRGVAYEQYL.

This clonotype was counted between two and nine times. The chain combines TRBV29-1 with TRBJ2-3; no clear D gene. CDR3 size: 12 residues. Trimming took off 7 bases at V and 6 bases at J, with 14 bases between the two ends. Germline lookup yields CDR1 SQVTM and CDR2 ANQGSEA. The CDR3 here is CSGRTSGDTQYF. CDR3 in DNA: TGCAGCGGGCGTACCAGTGGGGATACGCAGTATTTT.

This clonotype was observed a handful of times. The CDR3 region is CASSHRTTNEKLFF. The CDR3 DNA reads TGTGCCAGCAGTCATAGGACAACTAATGAAAAACTGTTTTTT. This rearrangement joins TRBV28 to TRBJ1-4; D ambiguous. The CDR3 totals 14 residues. V lost 5 bases and J 0 bases, leaving 7 bases between the germline ends. CDR1 is MDHEN and CDR2 is SYDVKM in the germline V gene. The full variable domain, its missing parts supplied by reference TRBV28 and TRBJ1-4, is DVKVTQSSRYLVKRTGEKVFLECVQDMDHENMFWYRQDPGLGLRLIYFSYDVKMKEKGDIPEGYSVSREKKERFSLILESASTNQTSMYLCASSHRTTNEKLFFGSGTQLSVL.

The chain employs TRBV20-1 and TRBJ2-1; TRBD1 matches 9 bases. From germline, CDR1 is DFQATT and CDR2 SNEGSKA (reference sequence). After removal of 4 bases from V and 8 bases from J, the junction contained 12 bases not matched to a gene. This CDR3 contains 15 residues. The chain's CDR3 is CSATRTGDYRDEQFF. CDR3 in DNA: TGCAGTGCTACCCGGACAGGGGACTATCGGGATGAGCAGTTCTTC.

This clonotype was detected a few times. The J gene is TRBJ2-3, the V gene TRBV4-2; 7 bases are a match to TRBD2. The CDR3 has 16 amino acids. V shed 1 base, J shed 4 bases, and the junction held 8 bases outside the gene matches. The germline CDR1 and CDR2 sequences are LGHNA and YNFKEQ. CDR3 DNA: TGTGCCAGCAGCCAAGTAACTGGGAGGGCCGCAGATACGCAGTATTTT. Encoded protein: CASSQVTGRAADTQYF.

This clonotype has ten or more counts. The chain recombines TRBV12-3 or TRBV12-4 with TRBJ2-7, with 7 bases matching TRBD1. CDR3 length: 13 residues. Trimming at V came to 3 bases and at J to 4 bases, leaving 3 bases not matched to a gene. The CDR3 sequence: CASSFGTAYEQYF. In DNA, the CDR3 is TGTGCCAGCAGTTTTGGGACAGCTTACGAGCAGTACTTC.

This sequence joins TRBV10-3 and TRBJ2-7, with D unclear. CDR1 and CDR2 from the germline V gene are ENHRY and SYGVKD. V lost 6 bases and J lost 5, with 11 bases in between. The CDR3 consists of 12 residues. The DNA of the CDR3 is TGTGCCATCAGCAAGGGTATCCACGAGCAGTACTTC. This translates into CAISKGIHEQYF.

Points on this clonotype: A much larger clonotype is one base distant, so this may be a read error. The gene calls are TRBV28 and TRBJ2-5; D is undetermined. The CDR3 covers 15 residues. Looked up from germline, CDR1 is MDHEN and CDR2 is SYDVKM. This CDR3 reads CASSLDGSVKDTQYF. The CDR3 bases are TGTGCCAGCAGTTTAGACGGGTCGGTCAAAGACACCCAGTACTTC.

This clonotype was observed at least ten times. The chain joins TRBV3-1 to TRBJ2-7; TRBD2 matches at 11 bases. The V segment lost 3 bases and the J segment 3 bases; nucleotides outside the gene matches: 1. Germline V lookup: CDR1 LGHDT, CDR2 YNNKEL (reference sequence). This CDR3 comprises 14 residues. The CDR3 region is CASSHSGRGYEQYF. CDR3 bases: TGTGCCAGCAGCCATAGCGGGAGGGGCTACGAGCAGTACTTC.

This clonotype counts as medium-sized. The chain joins TRBV28 to TRBJ2-5; 7 bases map to TRBD1. The germline CDR1 and CDR2 sequences are MDHEN and SYDVKM. CDR3 length equals 14 residues. Losses at the gene ends were 6 bases for V and 4 bases for J; bases not matched to a gene: 8. In DNA, the CDR3 is TGTGCCAGCAGCCCCGACAGGGACGGAGAGACCCAGTACTTC. Its protein product is CASSPDRDGETQYF.

This clonotype has a count of ten or more. The V call is TRBV28, the J call TRBJ2-5; 9 positions agree with TRBD1. Germline CDR1 MDHEN, CDR2 SYDVKM. CDR3 length: 15 residues. V dropped 6 bases and J dropped 5; count of bases not matched to a gene: 10. The DNA for the CDR3 is TGTGCCAGCAGCGACACAGGGGGCCGGCCGGAGACCCAGTACTTC. Amino acid sequence: CASSDTGGRPETQYF.

This clonotype was recorded at least ten times. The chain is built from TRBV20-1 and TRBJ1-5; D gene uncertain. The length of the CDR3 is 12 residues. CDR1 DFQATT and CDR2 SNEGSKA come from the germline V gene (reference sequence). The V end lost 0 bases, the J end lost 9 bases, and 9 bases lay between the germline ends. The CDR3 spells CSARDASAPQHF. CDR3 DNA: TGCAGTGCTAGAGATGCCTCGGCGCCCCAGCATTTT.

V usage is TRBV19 and J usage is TRBJ2-5; D possibly uses TRBD1 or TRBD2 (6 bases each). V was pared by 5 bases and J by 5 bases, with 15 bases between. The germline V gene encodes CDR1 LNHDA and CDR2 SQIVND (reference sequence). The CDR3 length is 14 residues. Here the CDR3 reads CASSWGAPGETQYF. In nucleotides, the CDR3 is TGTGCCAGTAGTTGGGGGGCCCCTGGGGAGACCCAGTACTTC.

This clonotype was detected only a few times. The chain joins TRBV29-1 to TRBJ1-2; D is possibly TRBD1 (5 bases). Germline CDR1 is SQVTM and CDR2 is ANQGSEA. With 6 bases removed from V and 8 bases from J, the gap between germline ends came to 13 bases. There are 11 residues in the CDR3. The CDR3 sequence is CSVDTIGGYTF. The CDR3 DNA follows: TGCAGCGTGGACACCATTGGCGGCTACACCTTC.

This clonotype was observed a handful of times. The rearrangement links TRBV19 to TRBJ2-2; 11 positions match TRBD2. The CDR3 loop spans 18 amino acids. V trimming: 3 bases; J trimming: 0 bases; junction bases outside the gene matches: 6. The germline V gene has CDR1 LNHDA and CDR2 SQIVND (reference sequence). Here the CDR3 DNA reads TGTGCCAGTAGTATGGGGGGACTAGCGGATCCGAACACCGGGGAGCTGTTTTTT. This gives the protein CASSMGGLADPNTGELFF.

This clonotype occurred many times. The rearrangement joins TRBV4-1 to TRBJ1-1; D is unresolved. The CDR3 contains 17 residues. Germline assignment: CDR1 MGHRA and CDR2 YSYEKL. Trimming took 0 bases from V and 2 from J, leaving 16 bases between them. CDR3 bases: TGCGCCAGCAGCCAAGATTTACCCTCGGGAAGTAACACTGAAGCTTTCTTT. It yields the protein CASSQDLPSGSNTEAFF.

This clonotype was observed at least ten times. The V and J genes are TRBV20-1 and TRBJ1-1; D is perhaps TRBD1 (6 bases). The germline CDR1 and CDR2 sequences are DFQATT and SNEGSKA (reference sequence). This CDR3 is built from 14 residues. Trimming removed 2 bases at V and 5 bases at J, with 15 bases between. The CDR3 sequence is CSARSPGARTEAFF. CDR3 DNA: TGCAGTGCTAGAAGCCCGGGGGCTAGGACTGAAGCTTTCTTT.

This clonotype was recorded many times. V and J are TRBV7-8 and TRBJ2-7; TRBD1 agrees at 7 bases. The CDR3 has 13 amino acids. The junction had 2 bases not matched to a gene; V was cut back by 4 bases and J by 2 bases. Germline V gives CDR1 SGHVS, CDR2 FQNEAQ. As DNA, the CDR3 is TGTGCCAGCAGCTGGGACAGAGCCTACGAGCAGTACTTC. This sequence encodes CASSWDRAYEQYF.

In its sample, this clonotype was seen once. The rearrangement links TRBV7-9 to TRBJ2-2, with TRBD2 matching over 9 bases. Trimming cost V 5 bases and J 6 bases; bases outside gene matches: 19. CDR3 size: 19 residues. The germline gives CDR1 SEHNR, CDR2 FQNEAQ (reference sequence). CDR3 loop: CASSANFRTPGLAPGELFF. DNA for the CDR3: TGTGCCAGCAGCGCTAATTTTCGAACCCCGGGACTAGCCCCCGGGGAGCTGTTTTTT.